This TCR beta chain stems from a study of CD8+CD57+ T cells in acquired aplastic anemia (dated by TCRdb to 2016 to 2019). General notes on the study: Extracted DNA from sorted CD4+ and CD8+ cells averaged approximately 3 ug, ranging from roughly 0.2 to 30 ug. CD8+CD57+ expansion was defined as a frequency above the mean frequency observed in healthy subjects.

Expansion of CD8+CD57+ cells had been shown by flow cytometry in the patients chosen for sequencing. Every patient had severe acquired aplastic anemia, diagnosed using the International Study of Aplastic Anemia and Agranulocytosis and Camitta criteria. No therapy had been received by the patients at the time of blood sampling. In the study, sorted CD4+ and CD8+ blood T cells from patients with severe aplastic anemia and from healthy subjects underwent deep sequencing of TCR repertoires. Patients were enrolled under clinicaltrials.gov protocols 00001620, 01623167, 00001397, 00071045, 00081523 and 00961064 in the USA. Ficoll-Paque density gradient centrifugation was used to isolate peripheral blood mononuclear cells. Before DNA extraction, CD4+ and CD8+ T cells were sorted with FACS or magnetic beads. Genomic DNA was used as template for profiling of TCR beta VDJ combinations and CDR3 sequences. An Illumina HiSeq 2000 was used for TCR repertoire sequencing. The published analysis was carried out like this. TRBV/TRBJ rearrangement plots, CDR3 size and DJ length profiles, and Simpson's diversity index were used to evaluate the repertoires. Whichever DNA sequence was most abundant in the deep sequencing data was defined as the immunodominant clone. CDR3 amino acid sequences were checked for sharing across subjects and were also compared against the VDJdb database and published repertoires. Using fastp trimming at Q25 and MiXCR clonotype assembly, TCRdb reanalyzed the public sequencing data and kept in-frame beta chains. Entries are consolidated by CDR3 protein sequence, retaining the most common genes and DNA. The V and J calls were determined by TCRdb, not by the authors. Within this sample are about 470,000 distinct CDR3 sequences, with about a third of them counted one time only. Less than 0.85% of the sample is held by the ten biggest clonotypes.

This clonotype was found a few times. There is no known antigen for this receptor. No per-base quality is available; no much larger clone lies one base away. The paper's findings and limits, for the study overall: Twenty-nine CD8+ CDR3 sequences were found in both patients and controls but appeared to be highly expressed in patients and within the immunodominant clones of the patients. No significant difference in CD8+ Simpson's diversity was found between patients and healthy controls (P=0.060).

Sequences were obtained from sorted CD4+, CD8+, or CD8+CD57+ T cells (not recorded which) from PBMCs. The receptor was derived from a human donor with aplastic anemia.

The DNA reads TGTGCCAGCAGCCAAAACAGGGGATACAACTATGGCTACACCTTC. It translates as CASSQNRGYNYGYTF. The V and J segments used are TRBV2 and TRBJ1-2, and 7 bases in between align with TRBD1. CDR1 and CDR2, looked up from the germline V gene, are SNHLY and FYNNEI. Clipping removes 6 bases from V and 2 bases from J, with 9 as the unmatched junction base count. From the cysteine through the phenylalanine, the CDR3 covers 15 amino acids. Here the CDR3 DNA is all that survives: 45 bases in frame from base 1.